Presented here are 3 T cell receptor beta chains from one specimen sequenced in a study of vaccination effects on CD4 cells after COVID-19. Scientists isolated CD4+ T cells after a roughly 9-day culture period ended. The cohort was immunized with two doses of either the BNT162b2 or mRNA-1273 vaccine. Sequencing was performed with immunoSEQ multiplex PCR; in TCRdb, only in-frame clones are kept and a portion is missing. The sample records 30,000 to 35,000 clones, 74% being singletons. No cognate antigen is known for these TCRs. The material sequenced was CD4+ T cells from PBMCs cultured without peptide, taken after COVID-19 vaccination. The receptor source for this set is a human donor who received a COVID-19 vaccine.

This clone was recorded a few times. This chain uses TRBV4-3 with TRBJ2-7; D gene uncertain. This CDR3 is built from 15 residues. The V end was cut by 0 bases, the J end by 0 bases, with 9 bases between. Germline V gives CDR1 LGHNA, CDR2 YSLEER. The CDR3 region is CASSQERHSSYEQYF. CDR3 nucleotide sequence: TGCGCCAGCAGCCAAGAGAGGCACAGCTCCTACGAGCAGTACTTC.

This clone came up once. The chain couples TRBV3-1 (or the pseudogene TRBV3-2) to TRBJ2-6; possibly TRBD2 for D (7 bases). V gave up 2 bases and J gave up 15 bases, with 11 bases separating them. The CDR3 covers 12 residues. In germline, CDR1 is LGHDT, CDR2 YNNKEL (reference sequence). DNA for the CDR3: TGTGCCAGCAGCCAATTACGGGGGGCCCTGACTTTC. The encoded protein is CASSQLRGALTF.

This clone was recorded a few times. V is TRBV9 and J is TRBJ2-2; 7 nucleotides line up with TRBD1. With 3 bases clipped from V and 4 bases from J, the junction kept 6 bases outside the gene matches. The CDR3 consists of 15 residues. Germline values: CDR1 SGDLS, CDR2 YYNGEE. For the CDR3, the DNA is TGTGCCAGCAGCGCCGACAGGGTGGGCACCGGGGAGCTGTTTTTT. Its translation: CASSADRVGTGELFF.